These T cell receptor beta chains were read from a single sample in a study of CD8+ T cells in alopecia areata. The protocol was immunoSEQ multiplex PCR, while the TCRdb copy is restricted to in-frame clones and leaves out a portion. The sample holds 150,000 to 200,000 clones, approximately 57% seen once. The sample here was CD4+ T cells sorted from blood, taken at week 24, from a patient treated with tofacitinib. The receptors come from a human donor with alopecia areata. CDR3s include the opening cysteine and the closing phenylalanine or tryptophan. D genes are given only for firm matches. Clone size is given for some rows only: seen once, a few or many times, or a class if the clone is expanded.

CDR3 DNA	CDR3 protein	D gene	V gene	J gene	clone size
TGCGCCAGCAGCTTGGATGGCAGAACCTCTGGCTACACCTTC	CASSLDGRTSGYTF	.	TRBV5-1	TRBJ1-2	.
TGTGCCAGCACCCGTCGGCCGGGGTTAGTGAATTTGTCCTACGAGCAGTACTTC	CASTRRPGLVNLSYEQYF	.	TRBV7-4	TRBJ2-7	.
TGCAGCGGAAGCCATGGGGGGGTAACTAGTGAAGCTTTCTTT	CSGSHGGVTSEAFF	.	TRBV29-1	TRBJ1-1	.
TGTGCCAGTAGTACGGGACGGATAAGCACAGATACGCAGTATTTT	CASSTGRISTDTQYF	.	TRBV19	TRBJ2-3	.
TGTGCCACCAGCAGAGGGGGAGGGACGAATTCCTACGAGCAGTACTTC	CATSRGGGTNSYEQYF	TRBD2	TRBV15	TRBJ2-7	few
TGTGCCAGCAGCCCGGCCGGGGTGACCCAGTACTTC	CASSPAGVTQYF	.	TRBV6-1	TRBJ2-5	.
TGTGCCTGCGGATTGGCAGGGAGTCGTGAGCAGTTCTTC	CACGLAGSREQFF	.	TRBV30	TRBJ2-1	.
TGTGCCTGGACCGGGCCCAACGCCGGCAATCAGCCCCAGCATTTT	CAWTGPNAGNQPQHF	.	TRBV30	TRBJ1-5	.
TGCGCCAGCAGCCACCCGACGGGGAATTCACCCCTCCACTTT	CASSHPTGNSPLHF	.	TRBV4-1	TRBJ1-6	.
TGCGCCAGCAGCCAGGGACAGGGCTATGGCTACACCTTC	CASSQGQGYGYTF	TRBD1	TRBV4-3	TRBJ1-2	few
TGCGCCAGCAGCTTGGAAACAGGGGGCGACGGTGGCTACACCTTC	CASSLETGGDGGYTF	TRBD1	TRBV5-1	TRBJ1-2	.
TGTGCCTGGACCGCACAAGGGGTTAATGGCTACACCTTC	CAWTAQGVNGYTF	.	TRBV30	TRBJ1-2	.
TGTGCCAGCAGTTACTCTGGGTCTTCAGGGAAACTGTTTTTT	CASSYSGSSGKLFF	.	TRBV6-5	TRBJ1-4	many
TGTGCCAGCAGCTTAAAGTCCCACATTCAGTACTTC	CASSLKSHIQYF	.	TRBV7-9	TRBJ2-4	.
TGTGCCTGGAGTCCCGCCGTACGCGGCTATGGCTACACCTTC	CAWSPAVRGYGYTF	.	TRBV30	TRBJ1-2	.
TGTGCCAGTAGTAGAAGGGGCGGTTACTACGAGCAGTACTTC	CASSRRGGYYEQYF	.	TRBV19	TRBJ2-7	.
TGCGCCAGCAGACAAGTAGGGATCGGAGGCTACACCTTC	CASRQVGIGGYTF	.	TRBV4-3	TRBJ1-2	.
TGTGCCTGGTGGTCCTATGGCTACACCTTC	CAWWSYGYTF	.	TRBV30	TRBJ1-2	.
TGCGCCAGCAGCCCTGACAGCTCTGGGGCCAACGTCCTGACTTTC	CASSPDSSGANVLTF	.	TRBV4-3	TRBJ2-6	few
TGTGCCTGGAGTGTACATAAGGGGGGGATTTATGGCTACACCTTC	CAWSVHKGGIYGYTF	.	TRBV30	TRBJ1-2	.
TGTGCCTGGAGTGTACTGGGGAGACAAAGCTATGGCTACACCTTC	CAWSVLGRQSYGYTF	.	TRBV30	TRBJ1-2	few
TGTGCCAGCAGCGGGGGGCCGACCGGGGAGCTGTTTTTT	CASSGGPTGELFF	.	TRBV2	TRBJ2-2	.
TGTGCCAGCAGTTCACAGGGGAGGGGGCTAAACTATGGCTACACCTTC	CASSSQGRGLNYGYTF	TRBD1	TRBV27	TRBJ1-2	.
TGTGCCAGCAGTCCCGGAGAAGCTAACTATGGCTACACCTTC	CASSPGEANYGYTF	.	TRBV6-5	TRBJ1-2	.
TGTGCCACCAGCAGAGACCTAGGCGGCAGCAGCTCCTACAATGAGCAGTTCTTC	CATSRDLGGSSSYNEQFF	.	TRBV15	TRBJ2-1	.
TGTGCCTGGAGTGTGGGGGGCCCTAGCACAGATACGCAGTATTTT	CAWSVGGPSTDTQYF	.	TRBV30	TRBJ2-3	few
TGTGCCAGCCGGGGCAGGGCGCCCAACAATTCACCCCTCCACTTT	CASRGRAPNNSPLHF	.	TRBV2	TRBJ1-6	.
TGTGCCAGCAGCACGAAGACCGCCACTAGCACAGATACGCAGTATTTT	CASSTKTATSTDTQYF	.	TRBV7-2	TRBJ2-3	.
TGTGCCTGGAGTGTACAAAGCAATCAGCCCCAGCATTTT	CAWSVQSNQPQHF	.	TRBV30	TRBJ1-5	.
TGTGCCAGCAGCTTCCTACGGACTAGCGGGTCACAATCAAATACGCAGTATTTT	CASSFLRTSGSQSNTQYF	TRBD2	TRBV7-2	TRBJ2-3	few
TGCGCCAGCAGCGGGGACAGCATGAACACTGAAGCTTTCTTT	CASSGDSMNTEAFF	TRBD1	TRBV5-1	TRBJ1-1	.
TGTGCCATCAGTGAGGCAATTCCCAGGGGAGCCTCACCCCTCCACTTT	CAISEAIPRGASPLHF	.	TRBV10-3	TRBJ1-6	.
TGTGCCAGCTCACCGCAACGATTGAGTGGACAGGGGGCGGTTGGGGCCAACGTCCTGACTTTC	CASSPQRLSGQGAVGANVLTF	TRBD1	TRBV18	TRBJ2-6	few